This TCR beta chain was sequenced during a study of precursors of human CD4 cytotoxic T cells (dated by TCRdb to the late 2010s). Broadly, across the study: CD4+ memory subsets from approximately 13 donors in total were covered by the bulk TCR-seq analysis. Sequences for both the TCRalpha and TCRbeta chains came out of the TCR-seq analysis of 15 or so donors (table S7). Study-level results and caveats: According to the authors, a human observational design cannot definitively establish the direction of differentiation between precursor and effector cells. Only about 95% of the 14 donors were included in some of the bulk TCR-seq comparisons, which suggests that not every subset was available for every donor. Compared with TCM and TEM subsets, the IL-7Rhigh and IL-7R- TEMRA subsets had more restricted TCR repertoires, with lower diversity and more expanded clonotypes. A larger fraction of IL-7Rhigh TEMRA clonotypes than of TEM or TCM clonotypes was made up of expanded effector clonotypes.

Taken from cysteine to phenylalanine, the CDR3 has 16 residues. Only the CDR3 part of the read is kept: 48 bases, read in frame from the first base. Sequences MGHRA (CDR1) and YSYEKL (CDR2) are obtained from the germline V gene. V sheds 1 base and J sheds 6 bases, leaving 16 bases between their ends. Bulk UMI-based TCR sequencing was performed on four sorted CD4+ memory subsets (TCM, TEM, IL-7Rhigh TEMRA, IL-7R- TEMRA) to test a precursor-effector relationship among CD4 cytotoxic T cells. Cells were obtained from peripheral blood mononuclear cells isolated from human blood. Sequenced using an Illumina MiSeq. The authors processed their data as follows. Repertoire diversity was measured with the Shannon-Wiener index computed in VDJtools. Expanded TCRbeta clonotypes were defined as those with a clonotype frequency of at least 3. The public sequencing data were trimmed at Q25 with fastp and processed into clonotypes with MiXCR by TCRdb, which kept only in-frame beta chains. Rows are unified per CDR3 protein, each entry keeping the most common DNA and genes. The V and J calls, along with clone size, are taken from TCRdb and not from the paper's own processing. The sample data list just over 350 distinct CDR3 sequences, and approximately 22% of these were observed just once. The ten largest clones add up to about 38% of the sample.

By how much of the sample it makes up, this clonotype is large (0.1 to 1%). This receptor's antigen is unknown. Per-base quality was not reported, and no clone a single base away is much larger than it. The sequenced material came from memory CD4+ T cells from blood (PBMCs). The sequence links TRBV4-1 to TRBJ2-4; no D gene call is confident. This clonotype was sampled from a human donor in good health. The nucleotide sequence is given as TGCGCCAGCAGCCAAGGTGTGGATTTAGGTCGAAACATTCAGTACTTC. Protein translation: CASSQGVDLGRNIQYF.